One T cell receptor beta chain is described in this entry. This sample was taken from a study of control samples from healthy donors and cancer patients. Method: immunoSEQ multiplex PCR; TCRdb's copy keeps in-frame clones and lacks some. The sample lists about 98,000 clones; roughly 78% were seen once. CDR1 is LGHNA, CDR2 YNFKEQ, per germline. The V gene end was trimmed by 2 bases and the J gene end by 10 bases; junction bases not matched to a gene: 8. CDR3 size: 16 residues. The sample comprised blood. The J gene is TRBJ1-6, the V gene TRBV4-2; TRBD1 matches 10 bases. This receptor was identified in a man aged 55 to 70 in good health. CDR3 protein: CASSQMGDRGLSPLHF. Written as DNA, the CDR3 is TGTGCCAGCAGCCAAATGGGGGACAGGGGACTCTCACCCCTCCACTTT.